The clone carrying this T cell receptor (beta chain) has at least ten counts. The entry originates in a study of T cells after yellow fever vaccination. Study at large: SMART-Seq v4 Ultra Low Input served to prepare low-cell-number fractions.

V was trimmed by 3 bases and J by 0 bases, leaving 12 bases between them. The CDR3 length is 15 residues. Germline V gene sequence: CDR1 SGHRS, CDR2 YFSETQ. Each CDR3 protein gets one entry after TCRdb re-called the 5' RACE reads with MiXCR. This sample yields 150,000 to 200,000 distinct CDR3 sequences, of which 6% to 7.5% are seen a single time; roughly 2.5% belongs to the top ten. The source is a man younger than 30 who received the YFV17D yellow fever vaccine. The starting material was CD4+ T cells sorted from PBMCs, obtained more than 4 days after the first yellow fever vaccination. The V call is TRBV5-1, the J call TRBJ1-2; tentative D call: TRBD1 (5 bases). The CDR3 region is CASSWDGGANYGYTF. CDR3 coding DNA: TGCGCCAGCAGCTGGGACGGGGGAGCTAACTATGGCTACACCTTC.